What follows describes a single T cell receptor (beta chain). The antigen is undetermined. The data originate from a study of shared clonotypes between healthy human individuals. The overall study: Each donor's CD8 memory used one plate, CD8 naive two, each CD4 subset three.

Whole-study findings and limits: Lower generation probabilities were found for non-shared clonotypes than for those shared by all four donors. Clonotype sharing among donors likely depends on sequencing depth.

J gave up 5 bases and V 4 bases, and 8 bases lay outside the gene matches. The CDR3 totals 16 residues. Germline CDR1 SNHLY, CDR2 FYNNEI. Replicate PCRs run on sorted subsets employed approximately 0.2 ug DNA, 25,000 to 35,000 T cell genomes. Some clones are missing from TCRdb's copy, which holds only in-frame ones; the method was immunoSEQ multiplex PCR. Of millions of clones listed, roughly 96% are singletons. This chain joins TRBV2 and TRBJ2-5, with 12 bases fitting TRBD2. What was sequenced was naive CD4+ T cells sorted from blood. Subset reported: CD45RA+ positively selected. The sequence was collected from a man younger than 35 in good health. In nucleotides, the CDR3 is TGTGCCAGCAGTGGCCCTAGCGGGGGGGCGTATGAGACCCAGTACTTC. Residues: CASSGPSGGAYETQYF. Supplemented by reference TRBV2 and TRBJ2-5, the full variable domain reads EPEVTQTPSHQVTQMGQEVILRCVPISNHLYFYWYRQILGQKVEFLVSFYNNEISEKSEIFDDQFSVERPDGSNFTLKIRSTKLEDSAMYFCASSGPSGGAYETQYFGPGTRLLVL.